The 20 T cell receptor beta chains reported below all come from one sample, sequenced in a study of graft-versus-host responses after intestinal transplantation. Their antigen targets remain unknown. Measured with immunoSEQ multiplex PCR; TCRdb has only the in-frame clones, and not every one. The data hold under 65,000 clones, with about 94% observed a single time. This sample comprised unstimulated CD4+ T cells sorted from spleen or lymph node cells, obtained before transplant. The receptors come from a human donor who was the organ donor for an intestinal transplant.

The chain combines TRBV6-6 with TRBJ2-7; 8 nucleotides agree with TRBD1. The CDR3 has 14 amino acids. Germline-derived CDR1 and CDR2 are MNHNY and SVGAGI (reference sequence). With V trimmed by 7 bases and J by 6 bases, 11 bases remained unmatched. The chain's CDR3 is CASNPRTGKGEQYF. CDR3 nucleotide sequence: TGTGCCAGCAACCCCAGGACAGGGAAAGGCGAGCAGTACTTC.

This clone has just one count. The chain recombines TRBV5-1 with TRBJ1-4, with 7 bases aligning to TRBD1. The CDR3 runs to 17 residues. The germline V gene has CDR1 SGHRS and CDR2 YFSETQ. Trimming removed 3 bases from V and 5 bases from J; junction bases left unmatched: 13. The CDR3 protein is CASSSRQGQALNEKLFF. For the CDR3, the DNA is TGCGCCAGCAGCTCCCGACAGGGTCAGGCTTTGAATGAAAAACTGTTTTTT.

This rearrangement joins TRBV19 to TRBJ2-1; tentative D call: TRBD2 (6 bases). Trimming stripped 4 bases from V and 0 bases from J, with 10 bases between. This CDR3 comprises 15 residues. Germline CDR1 LNHDA, CDR2 SQIVND (reference sequence). This CDR3 is CASSTGGGSYNEQFF. CDR3 coding DNA: TGTGCCAGTAGTACCGGGGGTGGCTCCTACAATGAGCAGTTCTTC.

The chain employs TRBV11-3 and TRBJ2-7; D is unresolved. V lost 1 base and J lost 0, with 7 bases in between. CDR3 length equals 14 residues. CDR1 and CDR2 (germline): SGHNT, YENEEA. In DNA form, the CDR3 reads TGTGCCAGCAGCTTAGGCGGCAGCTCCTACGAGCAGTACTTC. It codes for CASSLGGSSYEQYF.

V gene TRBV7-9 combines with J gene TRBJ1-2; 8 nucleotides agree with TRBD1. The CDR3 extends over 15 amino acids. V lost 5 bases and J lost 5; bases outside the gene matches: 10. CDR1 and CDR2 (germline): SEHNR, FQNEAQ (reference sequence). The CDR3 here is CASSDSGTGWYGYTF. CDR3 coding DNA: TGTGCCAGCAGCGATTCCGGGACAGGATGGTATGGCTACACCTTC.

The chain recombines TRBV7-9 with TRBJ1-2; D gene unclear. CDR3 length equals 17 residues. CDR1 and CDR2 (germline): SEHNR, FQNEAQ (reference sequence). The ends were cut back, 5 bases at V and 2 bases at J, with 21 bases in the middle. DNA of the CDR3: TGTGCCAGCAGCAAGAGGAGAGAGGAAGTCGCGAACTATGGCTACACCTTC. Translation gives CASSKRREEVANYGYTF.

The J gene is TRBJ2-7, the V gene TRBV2; D not resolved. In germline, CDR1 is SNHLY, CDR2 FYNNEI. V lost 3 bases and J 2 bases, leaving 11 bases between the germline ends. The length of the CDR3 is 14 residues. CDR3 sequence: CASSESGLPYEQYF. CDR3 bases: TGTGCCAGCAGTGAGTCTGGCCTCCCCTACGAGCAGTACTTC.

The chain has TRBV19 and TRBJ2-3; 13 bases align to TRBD2. The germline V gene has CDR1 LNHDA and CDR2 SQIVND (reference sequence). J was trimmed by 12 bases and V by 6 bases; bases with no gene match: 12. The CDR3 spans 15 residues. The CDR3 bases are TGTGCCAGTAGCGACGAGGGACTAGCGGGGACCCAACAGTATTTT. Encoded protein: CASSDEGLAGTQQYF.

The V and J genes are TRBV6-5 and TRBJ1-2; TRBD1 is a possible D gene (5 bases). Germline lookup yields CDR1 MNHEY and CDR2 SVGAGI. V gave up 3 bases and J gave up 7 bases, with 12 bases separating them. There are 13 residues in the CDR3. DNA for the CDR3: TGTGCCAGCAGTTATACCCGGGGCGGTGGCTACACCTTC. It codes for CASSYTRGGGYTF.

The DNA of the CDR3 is TGTGCCAGCAGCTTAGCAGGGCAGCCCCAGCATTTT. Translating gives CASSLAGQPQHF. The rearrangement joins TRBV7-2 to TRBJ1-5; D unresolved. The CDR3 runs to 12 residues. The V end was cut by 0 bases, the J end by 7 bases, with 4 bases between. Germline V gives CDR1 SGHTA, CDR2 FQGNSA.

The chain combines TRBV19 with TRBJ1-4, with D uncertain. The CDR3 runs to 14 residues. Germline V gene data show CDR1 as LNHDA and CDR2 as SQIVND (reference sequence). Trimming removed 3 bases from V and 0 bases from J, with 5 bases in between. CDR3 protein: CASSITSTNEKLFF. The CDR3, as DNA: TGTGCCAGTAGTATTACTTCAACTAATGAAAAACTGTTTTTT. The whole variable domain, filled in from reference TRBV19 and TRBJ1-4, reads DGGITQSPKYLFRKEGQNVTLSCEQNLNHDAMYWYRQDPGQGLRLIYYSQIVNDFQKGDIAEGYSVSREKKESFPLTVTSAQKNPTAFYLCASSITSTNEKLFFGSGTQLSVL.

The gene calls are TRBV11-2 and TRBJ2-7; D perhaps matches TRBD2 (5 bases). CDR1 is SGHAT, CDR2 FQNNGV, per germline. There are 13 residues in the CDR3. V gave up 1 base and J gave up 3 bases, with 7 bases separating them. CDR3 residues: CASSLVGGYEQYF. In DNA form, the CDR3 reads TGTGCCAGCAGCTTAGTAGGAGGCTACGAGCAGTACTTC.

V and J are TRBV7-2 and TRBJ2-7; 7 bases align to TRBD1. Trimming at V came to 4 bases and at J to 4 bases, leaving 7 bases not matched to a gene. The CDR3 contains 14 residues. CDR1 is SGHTA and CDR2 is FQGNSA in the germline V gene. In DNA form, the CDR3 reads TGTGCCAGCAGCTCTGGGGACAGCCCATACGAGCAGTACTTC. This gives the protein CASSSGDSPYEQYF.

The rearrangement joins TRBV2 to TRBJ2-3; 10 nucleotides match TRBD2. The CDR3 runs to 15 residues. Germline CDR1 is SNHLY and CDR2 is FYNNEI. The V gene end was trimmed by 5 bases and the J gene end by 8 bases; junction bases not matched to a gene: 10. CDR3 amino acids: CASSPDSGGVGTQYF. In nucleotides, the CDR3 is TGTGCCAGCAGTCCGGACAGCGGGGGGGTTGGTACGCAGTATTTT.

Remarks on this clone: A junction boundary mismatches the germline segment, possibly from a read error. The chain employs TRBV6-4 and TRBJ2-2, with D possibly being TRBD2 (7 bases). This CDR3 has 18 residues. Per germline, CDR1 MRHNA and CDR2 SNTAGT. The CDR3 region is CARSPWGGATRNTGELFF. The CDR3 DNA sequence: TGTGCCCGCAGCCCATGGGGGGGGGCAACAAGAAACACCGGGGAGCTGTTTTTT.

The chain links TRBV12-5 to TRBJ2-5; 7 bases are shared with TRBD1. The ends lost 3 bases at V and 4 bases at J; junction bases unmatched: 2. This CDR3 has 13 residues. Germline CDR1 LGHNT, CDR2 FRNRAP. The chain's CDR3 is CASGFTGAETQYF. The CDR3 nucleotides are TGTGCTAGTGGTTTTACAGGGGCAGAGACCCAGTACTTC. The full variable domain, with the rest looked up from reference TRBV12-5 and TRBJ2-5, is DARVTQTPRHKVTEMGQEVTMRCQPILGHNTVFWYRQTMMQGLELLAYFRNRAPLDDSGMPKDRFSAEMPDATLATLKIQPSEPRDSAVYFCASGFTGAETQYFGPGTRLLVL.

The chain links TRBV19 to TRBJ1-2; a weak D match, TRBD1 (5 bases). The length of the CDR3 is 15 residues. Trimming pared 3 bases from V and 1 base from J, leaving 12 bases between. Germline lookup yields CDR1 LNHDA and CDR2 SQIVND (reference sequence). The CDR3: CASSIGQGVNYGYTF. CDR3 bases: TGTGCCAGTAGTATTGGGCAGGGCGTTAACTATGGCTACACCTTC.

The rearrangement links TRBV7-9 to TRBJ1-6, with TRBD1 matching 8 bases. Germline assignment: CDR1 SEHNR and CDR2 FQNEAQ (reference sequence). The CDR3 covers 14 residues. V gave up 2 bases and J gave up 9 bases; unmatched junction bases: 3. CDR3 residues: CASSLQGAGSPLHF. CDR3 DNA: TGTGCCAGCAGCTTACAGGGGGCGGGTTCACCCCTCCACTTT.

This clone was detected once. This chain joins TRBV30 and TRBJ1-5; no firm D call. Germline CDR1 GTSNPN, CDR2 SVGIG (reference sequence). The CDR3 loop spans 13 amino acids. V was clipped by 5 bases and J by 3 bases, with 11 bases between them. The CDR3 region has the DNA TGTGCCTGGGGTTCACAGTTCAATCAGCCCCAGCATTTT. It specifies CAWGSQFNQPQHF.

Details on this clone: The same CDR3 can be traced to other DNA sequences in this sample. This chain links TRBV7-9 with TRBJ2-1; TRBD1 matches 10 bases. The germline gives CDR1 SEHNR, CDR2 FQNEAQ (reference sequence). This CDR3 region has 15 residues. V was pared by 2 bases and J by 9 bases, with 7 bases of the junction left unmatched. This CDR3 is CASSLWDRGHGEQFF. The CDR3 coding sequence is TGTGCCAGCAGCTTATGGGACAGGGGCCATGGTGAGCAGTTCTTC.